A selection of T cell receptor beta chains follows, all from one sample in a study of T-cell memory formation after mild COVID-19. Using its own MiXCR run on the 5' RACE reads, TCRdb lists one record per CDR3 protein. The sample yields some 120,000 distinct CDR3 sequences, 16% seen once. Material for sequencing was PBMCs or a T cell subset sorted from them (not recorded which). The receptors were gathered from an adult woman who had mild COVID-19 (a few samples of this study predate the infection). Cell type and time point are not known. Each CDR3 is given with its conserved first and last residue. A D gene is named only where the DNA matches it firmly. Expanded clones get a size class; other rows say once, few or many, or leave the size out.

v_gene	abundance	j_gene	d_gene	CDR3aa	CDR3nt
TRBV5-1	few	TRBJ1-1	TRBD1	CASSSTTGSSTEAFF	TGCGCCAGCAGCTCGACGACAGGGTCTAGCACTGAAGCTTTCTTT
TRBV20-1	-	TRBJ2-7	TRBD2	CSARERGGSSYEQYF	TGCAGTGCTAGAGAACGGGGAGGGAGCTCCTACGAGCAGTACTTC
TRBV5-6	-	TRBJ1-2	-	CASSLDDSDYGYTF	TGTGCCAGCAGCTTGGATGACAGTGACTATGGCTACACCTTC
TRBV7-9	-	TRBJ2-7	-	CASSSPRQGTTYEQYF	TGTGCCAGCAGCTCCCCCCGACAGGGGACTACCTACGAGCAGTACTTC
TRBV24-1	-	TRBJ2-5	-	CATSDFGGQETQYF	TGTGCCACCAGTGATTTCGGGGGTCAAGAGACCCAGTACTTC
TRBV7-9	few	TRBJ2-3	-	CASSLEGQATDTQYF	TGTGCCAGCAGCTTAGAGGGGCAGGCCACAGATACGCAGTATTTT
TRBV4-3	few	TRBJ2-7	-	CASSQDSTGIDEQYF	TGCGCCAGCAGCCAAGATTCAACGGGTATCGACGAGCAGTACTTC
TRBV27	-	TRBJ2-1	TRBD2	CASNPGLAGVREQFF	TGTGCCAGCAACCCCGGACTAGCGGGAGTGAGGGAGCAGTTCTTC
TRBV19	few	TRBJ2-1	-	CASSIGQTNEQFF	TGTGCCAGTAGTATCGGACAAACCAATGAGCAGTTCTTC
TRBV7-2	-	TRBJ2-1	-	CASSLLSGTERSEQFF	TGTGCCAGCAGCTTACTATCCGGGACGGAGAGGAGCGAGCAGTTCTTC
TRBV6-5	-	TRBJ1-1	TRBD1	CASSYRRPGQGGTEAFF	TGTGCCAGCAGTTACAGACGCCCGGGACAGGGGGGGACTGAAGCTTTCTTT
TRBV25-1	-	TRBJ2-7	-	CASSEYPDRNEQYF	TGTGCCAGCAGTGAATACCCTGACAGGAACGAGCAGTACTTC
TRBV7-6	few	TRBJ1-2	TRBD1	CASSFVRTGLNYGYTF	TGTGCCAGCAGCTTTGTAAGGACAGGGCTTAACTATGGCTACACCTTC
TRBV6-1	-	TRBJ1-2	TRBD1	CASSEGLRTGGNGYTF	TGTGCCAGCAGTGAAGGGCTGCGGACAGGGGGAAATGGCTACACCTTC
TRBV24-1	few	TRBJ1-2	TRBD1	CATRGDSTNYGYTF	TGTGCCACCAGGGGGGACAGCACTAACTATGGCTACACCTTC
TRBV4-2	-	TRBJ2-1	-	CASSQDRGLGGEQFF	TGTGCCAGCAGCCAAGATAGAGGATTGGGTGGTGAGCAGTTCTTC
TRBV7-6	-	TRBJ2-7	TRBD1	CASSRSTSGQGFCYEQYF	TGTGCCAGCAGCCGATCAACCTCGGGACAGGGTTTTTGCTACGAGCAGTACTTC
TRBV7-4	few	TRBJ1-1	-	CASRTDSLRAFF	TGTGCCAGCCGAACGGACAGTCTGAGAGCTTTCTTT
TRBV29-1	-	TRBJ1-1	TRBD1	CSVEVPGQLNTEAFF	TGCAGCGTTGAAGTACCGGGACAGCTGAACACTGAAGCTTTCTTT
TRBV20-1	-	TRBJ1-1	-	CSARSGRREYSELEAFF	TGCAGTGCTAGATCAGGAAGGAGGGAATATTCGGAACTTGAAGCTTTCTTT
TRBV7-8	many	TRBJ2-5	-	CASSLYQQETQYF	TGTGCCAGCAGCTTATACCAGCAAGAGACCCAGTACTTC
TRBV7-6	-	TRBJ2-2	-	CASSFSLGRELFF	TGTGCCAGCAGCTTCTCCCTAGGGCGGGAGCTGTTTTTT
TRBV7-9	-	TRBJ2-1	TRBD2	CASSSGTSGTREQFF	TGTGCCAGCAGCTCCGGGACTAGCGGGACCCGGGAGCAGTTCTTC